Given below is one T cell receptor (beta chain) in context. Germline CDR1 SGHKS, CDR2 YYEKEE (reference sequence). Trimming at V came to 4 bases and at J to 8 bases, leaving 11 bases not matched to a gene. The CDR3 is made up of 15 amino acids. TCRdb itself ran the RT-PCR reads through MiXCR, one entry per CDR3 protein. Here the sample spans about 700,000 distinct CDR3 sequences, over 12% being singletons. The receptor was isolated from a female donor in good health, serving as a healthy control. The sample comprised memory CD4+ T cells from blood. This chain connects TRBV5-5 to TRBJ1-2, with 10 nucleotides matching TRBD1. In DNA, the CDR3 is TGTGCCAGCAGCGAACCGGGACAGGGGTTTGGGGGCTACACCTTC. It yields the protein CASSEPGQGFGGYTF.